A selection of T cell receptor beta chains follows, all from one sample in a study of cytomegalovirus exposure and HLA in healthy donors. Data came from immunoSEQ multiplex PCR; TCRdb stores just in-frame clones and leaves some out. The sample lists more than 150,000 clones; 81% were seen once. The material sequenced was PBMCs. These receptors all stem from a man aged 50 or older in good health and CMV-seropositive. Both conserved end residues are part of each CDR3. Each record gives: D gene, J gene, V gene, clone size, CDR3 protein, CDR3 DNA. D genes are given only for firm matches. Rows may omit the clone size; those that give it use once, few, many or a size class.

>TRBD2|TRBJ2-1|TRBV11-2|-
CASSLPKGLASEQFF
TGTGCCAGCAGCTTACCCAAGGGACTAGCGTCTGAGCAGTTCTTC
>-|TRBJ1-2|TRBV18|-
CASSPDRSYGYTF
TGTGCCAGCTCTCCAGACAGGAGCTATGGCTACACCTTC
>-|TRBJ2-7|TRBV4-1|-
CASSPREGGYEQYF
TGCGCCAGCAGTCCCCGAGAAGGGGGCTACGAGCAGTACTTC
>TRBD1|TRBJ2-7|TRBV5-5|-
CASSSPATGDYEQYF
TGTGCCAGCAGCTCCCCCGCGACAGGGGACTACGAGCAGTACTTC
>-|TRBJ1-1|TRBV5-1|-
CASSLEFIAGGVTEAFF
TGCGCCAGCAGCTTGGAGTTTATTGCGGGGGGAGTCACTGAAGCTTTCTTT
>-|TRBJ2-3|TRBV30|-
CAWETVDTQYF
TGTGCCTGGGAGACAGTGGATACGCAGTATTTT
>TRBD1|TRBJ1-1|TRBV6-5|-
CASQLTGQGARKAFF
TGTGCCAGCCAGTTAACAGGACAGGGGGCCAGAAAAGCTTTCTTT
>-|TRBJ2-7|TRBV19|-
CASSIDPIYPREQYF
TGTGCCAGTAGTATAGACCCGATTTACCCCAGGGAGCAGTACTTC
>-|TRBJ1-1|TRBV5-1|-
CASSGGGPNTEAFF
TGCGCCAGCAGCGGCGGGGGGCCCAACACTGAAGCTTTCTTT
>TRBD1|TRBJ1-6|TRBV6-5|-
CASSYSQQGNNSPLHF
TGTGCCAGCAGTTACTCCCAACAGGGGAACAATTCACCCCTCCACTTT
>TRBD1|TRBJ1-2|TRBV2|-
CASSGDRGRPFYGYTF
TGTGCCAGCAGTGGGGACAGGGGGCGTCCTTTCTATGGCTACACCTTC
>-|TRBJ2-2|TRBV11-3|-
CASSPRTTGELFF
TGTGCCAGCAGCCCACGGACAACCGGGGAGCTGTTTTTT
>TRBD2|TRBJ2-7|TRBV5-6|-
CASSLLLSGPYEQYF
TGTGCCAGCAGCCTTCTCCTTAGCGGGCCCTACGAGCAGTACTTC
>-|TRBJ2-7|TRBV5-8|-
CASSLVQGSYEQYF
TGTGCCAGCAGCTTGGTCCAGGGTAGCTACGAGCAGTACTTC
>TRBD1|TRBJ1-2|TRBV5-6|-
CASSPGQGRGYTF
TGTGCCAGCAGCCCCGGACAGGGTCGAGGCTACACCTTC
>-|TRBJ2-1|TRBV29-1|-
CSVDRSSYNEQFF
TGCAGCGTTGATCGGAGCTCCTACAATGAGCAGTTCTTC
>TRBD1|TRBJ1-5|TRBV7-9|-
CASSLSLFIDRGNQPQHF
TGTGCCAGCAGCTTAAGTTTGTTCATCGACAGGGGCAATCAGCCCCAGCATTTT
>-|TRBJ1-3|TRBV18|-
CASSPDRSSGNTIYF
TGTGCCAGCTCACCCGACAGGAGCTCTGGAAACACCATATATTTT
>TRBD1|TRBJ1-5|TRBV6-6|-
CASSGTGGASQPQHF
TGTGCCAGCAGTGGTACAGGGGGCGCGTCTCAGCCCCAGCATTTT
>TRBD2|TRBJ2-7|TRBV5-1|-
CASSWGSGRVSYEQYF
TGCGCCAGCAGCTGGGGGAGCGGGAGGGTCTCCTACGAGCAGTACTTC
>-|TRBJ1-6|TRBV19|-
CASTGGQNSPLHF
TGTGCCAGTACGGGGGGCCAAAATTCACCCCTCCACTTT
>-|TRBJ2-6|TRBV6-1|-
CASSEQGFGANVLTF
TGTGCCAGCAGTGAACAGGGCTTTGGGGCCAACGTCCTGACTTTC
>TRBD2|TRBJ2-7|TRBV6-1|once
CASSRGLAGGIEQYF
TGTGCCAGCAGTAGGGGACTAGCGGGGGGTATCGAGCAGTACTTC
>TRBD1|TRBJ1-1|TRBV2|-
CASSDRQGWDTEAFF
TGTGCCAGCAGCGACCGACAGGGCTGGGACACTGAAGCTTTCTTT
>-|TRBJ1-3|TRBV9|-
CASSPGLTGNTIYF
TGTGCCAGCAGCCCAGGGTTAACTGGAAACACCATATATTTT
>-|TRBJ1-2|TRBV20-1|-
CSATERVGYTF
TGCAGTGCTACCGAGCGCGTTGGCTACACCTTC
>-|TRBJ2-1|TRBV9|-
CASSITGLNEQFF
TGTGCCAGCAGCATAACGGGTCTAAATGAGCAGTTCTTC
>TRBD1|TRBJ2-7|TRBV6-5|once
CASSYQGQGHEQYF
TGTGCCAGCAGTTACCAAGGACAGGGCCACGAGCAGTACTTC
>-|TRBJ1-1|TRBV6-5|-
CASSQTGSYTEAFF
TGTGCCAGCAGTCAAACAGGGTCGTACACTGAAGCTTTCTTT
>-|TRBJ1-4|TRBV2|-
CASSAVSPEKLFF
TGTGCCAGCAGTGCGGTTAGTCCTGAAAAACTGTTTTTT
>TRBD1|TRBJ2-6|TRBV5-1|-
CASSPGTGGTLAGANVLTF
TGCGCCAGCAGCCCCGGGACAGGGGGGACTCTGGCTGGGGCCAACGTCCTGACTTTC
>TRBD1|TRBJ2-7|TRBV5-1|-
CASKPRQGSYEQYF
TGCGCCAGCAAACCTCGACAGGGGTCCTACGAGCAGTACTTC
>-|TRBJ1-1|TRBV10-3|-
CAIRQGGSNTEAFF
TGTGCCATAAGGCAGGGAGGCTCGAACACTGAAGCTTTCTTT
>TRBD2|TRBJ2-3|TRBV7-2|-
CASSYGTSGGDTQYF
TGTGCCAGCAGCTACGGGACTAGCGGGGGGGATACGCAGTATTTT
>TRBD1|TRBJ1-6|TRBV14|-
CASSQDPQGVNSPLHF
TGTGCCAGCAGCCAAGACCCACAGGGGGTAAATTCACCCCTCCACTTT